The rows below give T cell receptor beta chains drawn from one sample of a study of T cell repertoires in cytomegalovirus infection. TCRdb called the reads again in MiXCR, with one record for every CDR3 protein. The table includes around 740,000 distinct CDR3 sequences, 35% to 40% detected once. Material: PBMCs. The receptors shown here come from a human donor in good health (CMV status not recorded). Some clones in this sample may be carry-over from other donors' samples. Each CDR3 is given with its conserved first and last residue. The order of the fields is V gene, D gene, clone size, J gene, CDR3 DNA, CDR3 protein. D genes are given only for firm matches. Clone sizes are given selectively: once, few, many, or a class where the clone is expanded.

v_gene: TRBV25-1
d_gene: .
abundance: .
j_gene: TRBJ1-6
CDR3nt: TGTGCCAGCAGTGGCCCGTCCACCTCCTATTCACCCCTCCACTTT
CDR3aa: CASSGPSTSYSPLHF

v_gene: TRBV23-1
d_gene: TRBD1
abundance: .
j_gene: TRBJ2-2
CDR3nt: TGCGCCAGCAGTCAAGTTGGGACAGGAAAGACCGGGGAGCTGTTTTTT
CDR3aa: CASSQVGTGKTGELFF

v_gene: TRBV7-9
d_gene: TRBD1
abundance: .
j_gene: TRBJ2-5
CDR3nt: TGTGCCAGCAGCTTAGTCCCAGACAGGGGCGAGACCCAGTACTTC
CDR3aa: CASSLVPDRGETQYF

v_gene: TRBV27
d_gene: TRBD2
abundance: few
j_gene: TRBJ2-3
CDR3nt: TGTGCCAGCAGTTTTGGACTAGCGGGAGGCTCGCAGTATTTT
CDR3aa: CASSFGLAGGSQYF

v_gene: TRBV7-9
d_gene: .
abundance: few
j_gene: TRBJ2-2
CDR3nt: TGTGCCAGCACCCCGATGGAGCTAGCGTCCGGGGAGCTGTTTTTT
CDR3aa: CASTPMELASGELFF

v_gene: TRBV28
d_gene: TRBD1
abundance: .
j_gene: TRBJ2-7
CDR3nt: TGTGCCACCCGGACAGGGATCTACGAGCAGTACTTC
CDR3aa: CATRTGIYEQYF

v_gene: TRBV28
d_gene: TRBD1
abundance: .
j_gene: TRBJ1-4
CDR3nt: TGTGCCAGCAGCAACAGGGGGTCTAATGAAAAACTGTTTTTT
CDR3aa: CASSNRGSNEKLFF

v_gene: TRBV7-2
d_gene: .
abundance: few
j_gene: TRBJ2-7
CDR3nt: TGTGCCAGCGGTCAGGGACGGATGTCCTACGAGCAGTACTTC
CDR3aa: CASGQGRMSYEQYF

v_gene: TRBV28
d_gene: .
abundance: .
j_gene: TRBJ2-1
CDR3nt: TGTGCCAGCAGTTGGGTTTCAGGGCTATCACAGGGGCAGTTCTTC
CDR3aa: CASSWVSGLSQGQFF

v_gene: TRBV7-2
d_gene: TRBD2
abundance: .
j_gene: TRBJ2-1
CDR3nt: TGTGCCAGCAGCCATGGGACTAGCGGGAGCTCCTACAATGAGCAGTTCTTC
CDR3aa: CASSHGTSGSSYNEQFF

v_gene: TRBV5-1
d_gene: TRBD2
abundance: .
j_gene: TRBJ2-2
CDR3nt: TGCGCCAGCAGCTTGGCCTTGACTAGCGGGAACACCGGGGAGCTGTTTTTT
CDR3aa: CASSLALTSGNTGELFF

v_gene: TRBV20-1
d_gene: .
abundance: .
j_gene: TRBJ1-5
CDR3nt: TGCAGTGCTACGATAGGCTATAGCAATCAGCCCCAGCATTTT
CDR3aa: CSATIGYSNQPQHF

v_gene: TRBV20-1
d_gene: .
abundance: .
j_gene: TRBJ2-1
CDR3nt: TGCAGTGCTAGTTCTGGGACCAACACCTACAATGAGCAGTTCTTC
CDR3aa: CSASSGTNTYNEQFF

v_gene: TRBV6-4
d_gene: TRBD2
abundance: many
j_gene: TRBJ2-1
CDR3nt: TGTGCCAGCAGTGAACGCGGCGGGGGTTACAATGAGCAGTTCTTC
CDR3aa: CASSERGGGYNEQFF

v_gene: TRBV7-9
d_gene: TRBD1
abundance: .
j_gene: TRBJ1-1
CDR3nt: TGTGCCAGCAGTTTTACAGGGGCGGGCACTGAAGCTTTCTTT
CDR3aa: CASSFTGAGTEAFF

v_gene: TRBV7-2
d_gene: .
abundance: many
j_gene: TRBJ2-1
CDR3nt: TGTGCCAGCAGCCTGGGGGACTACAATGAGCAGTTCTTC
CDR3aa: CASSLGDYNEQFF

v_gene: TRBV15
d_gene: .
abundance: .
j_gene: TRBJ2-2
CDR3nt: TGTGCCACCAGCAGAGAAGGACTGAGCAACACCGGGGAGCTGTTTTTT
CDR3aa: CATSREGLSNTGELFF

v_gene: TRBV7-2
d_gene: TRBD1
abundance: few
j_gene: TRBJ1-1
CDR3nt: TGTGCCAGCAGCTTATTTTACAGACAGGGGACCCCCCTGGGGCTGAACACTGAAGCTTTCTTT
CDR3aa: CASSLFYRQGTPLGLNTEAFF

v_gene: TRBV4-2
d_gene: .
abundance: many
j_gene: TRBJ1-3
CDR3nt: TGTGCCAGCAGCCAAGATTTCGGCAGCACCATATATTTT
CDR3aa: CASSQDFGSTIYF

v_gene: TRBV7-3
d_gene: .
abundance: .
j_gene: TRBJ1-5
CDR3nt: TGTGCCAGCGGCAGGGAAGGTCAGCCCCAGCATTTT
CDR3aa: CASGREGQPQHF

v_gene: TRBV19
d_gene: .
abundance: many
j_gene: TRBJ2-7
CDR3nt: TGTGCCAGTAGTGCCTCCGGGAGAAACTCCGTCTACGAGCAGTACTTC
CDR3aa: CASSASGRNSVYEQYF

v_gene: TRBV6-1
d_gene: .
abundance: few
j_gene: TRBJ2-7
CDR3nt: TGTGCCAGCAGTGAAGCTGACACGGGCCACGAGCAGTACTTC
CDR3aa: CASSEADTGHEQYF

v_gene: TRBV4-2
d_gene: TRBD1
abundance: few
j_gene: TRBJ1-1
CDR3nt: TGTGCCAGCAGGGAGGAGGGGGCCTATGAAGCTTTCTTT
CDR3aa: CASREEGAYEAFF